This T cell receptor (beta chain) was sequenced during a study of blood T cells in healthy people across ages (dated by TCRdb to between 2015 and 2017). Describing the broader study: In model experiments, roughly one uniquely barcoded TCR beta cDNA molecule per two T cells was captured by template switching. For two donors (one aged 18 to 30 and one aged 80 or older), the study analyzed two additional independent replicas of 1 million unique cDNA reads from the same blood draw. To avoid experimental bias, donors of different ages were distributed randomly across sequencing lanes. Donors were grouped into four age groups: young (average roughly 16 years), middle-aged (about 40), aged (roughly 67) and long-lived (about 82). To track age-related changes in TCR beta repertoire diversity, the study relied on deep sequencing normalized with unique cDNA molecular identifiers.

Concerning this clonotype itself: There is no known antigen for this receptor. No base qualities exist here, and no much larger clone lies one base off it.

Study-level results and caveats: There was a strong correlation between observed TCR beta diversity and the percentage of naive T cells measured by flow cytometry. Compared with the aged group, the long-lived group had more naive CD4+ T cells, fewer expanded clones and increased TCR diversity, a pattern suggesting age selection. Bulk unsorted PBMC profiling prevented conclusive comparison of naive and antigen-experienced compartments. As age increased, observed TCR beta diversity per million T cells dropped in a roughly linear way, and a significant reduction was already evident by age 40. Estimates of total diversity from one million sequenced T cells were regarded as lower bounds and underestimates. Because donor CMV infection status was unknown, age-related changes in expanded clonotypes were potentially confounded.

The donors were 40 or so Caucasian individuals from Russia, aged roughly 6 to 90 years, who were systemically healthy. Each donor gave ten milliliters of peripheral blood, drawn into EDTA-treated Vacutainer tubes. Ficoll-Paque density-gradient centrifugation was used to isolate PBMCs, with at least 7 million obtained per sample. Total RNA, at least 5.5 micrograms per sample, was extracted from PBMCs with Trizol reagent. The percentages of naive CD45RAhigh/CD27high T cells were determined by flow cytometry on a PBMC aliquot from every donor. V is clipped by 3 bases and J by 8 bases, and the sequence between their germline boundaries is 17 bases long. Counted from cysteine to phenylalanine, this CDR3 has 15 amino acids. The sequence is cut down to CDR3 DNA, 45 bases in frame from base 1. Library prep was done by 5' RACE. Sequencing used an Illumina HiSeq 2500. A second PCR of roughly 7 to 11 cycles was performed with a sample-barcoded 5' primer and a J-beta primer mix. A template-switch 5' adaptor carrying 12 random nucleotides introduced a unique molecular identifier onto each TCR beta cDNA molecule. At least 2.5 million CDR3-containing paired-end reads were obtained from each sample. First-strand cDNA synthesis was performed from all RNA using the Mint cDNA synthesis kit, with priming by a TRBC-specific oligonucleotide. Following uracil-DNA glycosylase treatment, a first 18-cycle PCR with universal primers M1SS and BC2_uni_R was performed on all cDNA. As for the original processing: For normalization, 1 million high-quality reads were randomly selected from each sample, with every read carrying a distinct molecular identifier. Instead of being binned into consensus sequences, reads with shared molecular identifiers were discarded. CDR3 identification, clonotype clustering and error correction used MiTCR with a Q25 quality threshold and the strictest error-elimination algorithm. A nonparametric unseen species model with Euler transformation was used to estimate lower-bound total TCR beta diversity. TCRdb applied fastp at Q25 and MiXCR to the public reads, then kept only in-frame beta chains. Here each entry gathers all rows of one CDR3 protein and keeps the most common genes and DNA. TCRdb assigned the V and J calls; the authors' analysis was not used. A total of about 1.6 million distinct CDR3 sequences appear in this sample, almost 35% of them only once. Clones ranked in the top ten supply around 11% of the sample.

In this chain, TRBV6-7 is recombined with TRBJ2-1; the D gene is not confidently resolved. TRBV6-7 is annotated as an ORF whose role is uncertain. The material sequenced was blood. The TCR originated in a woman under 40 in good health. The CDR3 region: CASSYSLLLGDEQFF. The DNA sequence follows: TGTGCCAGCAGTTATTCGCTACTCCTTGGGGATGAGCAGTTCTTC.